Listed here are 12 T cell receptor beta chains from one sample, sequenced in a study of response to subunit inactivated influenza vaccine. TCRdb re-called the RT-PCR reads with MiXCR, one entry per CDR3 protein. Among about 540,000 distinct CDR3 sequences, about 15% were seen once, and the ten largest hold approximately 10%. Sample: PBMCs from blood, taken 11 to 12 days after vaccination. These receptors were obtained from a man between 45 and 60 years old who received an inactivated influenza vaccine.

This clonotype showed up many times. This chain uses TRBV5-1 with TRBJ1-4, with TRBD1 as a possible D gene (5 bases). The V end was cut by 0 bases, the J end by 5 bases, with 11 bases between. The germline V gene encodes CDR1 SGHRS and CDR2 YFSETQ. This CDR3 region has 15 residues. CDR3 amino acids: CASSLVQGSNEKLFF. CDR3 bases: TGCGCCAGCAGCTTGGTGCAGGGATCAAATGAAAAACTGTTTTTT.

This clonotype showed up just a few times. The J gene is TRBJ2-7, the V gene TRBV18; no reliable D call. CDR3 length: 13 amino acids. Germline V gene sequence: CDR1 KGHSH, CDR2 LQKENI. Trimming took 3 bases from V and 6 from J, leaving 12 bases between them. This CDR3 reads CASSPSAAFEQYF. In DNA form, the CDR3 reads TGTGCCAGCTCACCCTCCGCCGCCTTCGAGCAGTACTTC.

DNA for the CDR3: TGCAGCGTTGGGGCAGGGGGCGCGAACACCGGGGAGCTGTTTTTT. It translates to CSVGAGGANTGELFF. This chain uses TRBV29-1 with TRBJ2-2, with 8 bases that match TRBD1. After removal of 4 bases from V and 0 bases from J, the junction contained 4 bases not matched to a gene. Germline loops: CDR1 SQVTM, CDR2 ANQGSEA. This CDR3 has 15 residues.

The table lists this clonotype with many counts. V usage is TRBV5-1 and J usage is TRBJ1-2; D possibly corresponds to TRBD1 (5 bases). Germline values: CDR1 SGHRS, CDR2 YFSETQ. The CDR3 has 14 amino acids. V dropped 5 bases and J dropped 2 bases, with 13 bases sitting between them. The CDR3 sequence is CASRQAAANYGYTF. The CDR3 DNA reads as TGCGCCAGCAGACAGGCGGCGGCGAACTATGGCTACACCTTC.

The chain links TRBV29-1 to TRBJ1-1; D ambiguous. Germline-derived CDR1 and CDR2 are SQVTM and ANQGSEA. The CDR3 is 13 residues long. V lost 3 bases, J lost 0 bases, and 8 bases lay in between. The CDR3 loop is CSVDIALNTEAFF. The CDR3 DNA follows: TGCAGCGTTGATATCGCGCTGAACACTGAAGCTTTCTTT.

This clonotype was seen a handful of times. This chain uses TRBV20-1 with TRBJ2-5, with unresolved D. V was trimmed by 3 bases and J by 1 base, leaving 15 bases between them. Germline V gives CDR1 DFQATT, CDR2 SNEGSKA (reference sequence). This CDR3 spans 15 amino acids. CDR3 sequence (DNA): TGCAGTGCTAGGATGGGCAGTCGGATCCAAGAGACCCAGTACTTC. It translates to CSARMGSRIQETQYF.

This clonotype appeared a few times. J is TRBJ1-1 and V is TRBV18; 7 bases are shared with TRBD1. The CDR3 extends over 15 amino acids. Germline assignment: CDR1 KGHSH and CDR2 LQKENI. The ends lost 5 bases at V and 0 bases at J; junction bases unmatched: 6. The CDR3 nucleotides read TGTGCCAGCTCAGCCTTTGGACAGGTGAACACTGAAGCTTTCTTT. Protein: CASSAFGQVNTEAFF.

This rearrangement joins TRBV6-1 to TRBJ2-1, with 8 bases identical to TRBD1. Losses at the gene ends were 6 bases for V and 4 bases for J; bases not matched to a gene: 8. Germline V CDR1 and CDR2: MNHNS, SASEGT. This CDR3 contains 15 residues. The CDR3 nucleotides are TGTGCCAGCAGGCTCGCACAGGGGGGATACAATGAGCAGTTCTTC. This sequence encodes CASRLAQGGYNEQFF.

This clonotype was seen only a few times. This chain connects TRBV10-3 to TRBJ1-1; D is uncertain. CDR3 length: 14 amino acids. V was clipped by 3 bases and J by 1 base, with 9 bases between them. Germline values: CDR1 ENHRY, CDR2 SYGVKD. The CDR3 region has the DNA TGTGCCATCAGTGACCTAGGCTCGAACACTGAAGCTTTCTTT. Residues: CAISDLGSNTEAFF.

This clonotype was recorded at least ten times. The rearrangement links TRBV2 to TRBJ2-7, with D perhaps matching TRBD1 (6 bases). The CDR3 runs 15 residues. V was trimmed by 2 bases and J by 2 bases, leaving 13 bases between them. CDR1 is SNHLY and CDR2 is FYNNEI in the germline V gene. CDR3 residues: CASSESWTDPYEQYF. Here the CDR3 DNA reads TGTGCCAGCAGTGAAAGCTGGACAGACCCCTACGAGCAGTACTTC.

This clonotype was recorded a few times. The rearrangement uses TRBV5-1 and TRBJ2-2; 10 bases map to TRBD1. Germline V gene sequence: CDR1 SGHRS, CDR2 YFSETQ. With V trimmed by 8 bases and J by 5 bases, 9 bases remained unmatched. This CDR3 contains 15 residues. The DNA for the CDR3 is TGCGCCAGTTCGACAGGGGGCGCAAGGACCGGGGAGCTGTTTTTT. It is translated as CASSTGGARTGELFF.

This clonotype has only a few counts. CDR3 sequence: CASSPGRREQFF. The CDR3 DNA reads TGTGCCAGCAGCCCAGGGCGGCGAGAGCAGTTCTTC. The gene calls are TRBV12-3 or TRBV12-4 and TRBJ2-1, with TRBD1 as a possible D gene (5 bases). CDR3 length equals 12 residues. V shed 6 bases and J shed 10 bases, with 13 bases lying between them.